This TCR beta chain derives from a study of shared clonotypes between healthy human individuals. Study in general: Two female and a few male donors aged 18 to 49 were enrolled.

Regarding this clone: No antigen is known for it.

The CDR3 covers 15 residues. Trimming at V came to 1 base and at J to 6 bases, leaving 5 bases not matched to a gene. The germline V gene has CDR1 SGHVS and CDR2 FQNEAQ. General study points: Genetic and exposure-history diversity was limited by the few donors.

In replicate PCRs of sorted subsets, approximately 210 ng DNA, approximately 30,000 T cell genomes, was used. Method: immunoSEQ multiplex PCR; TCRdb's copy keeps in-frame clones and lacks some. The sample consists of some 700,000 clones, about 90% of them appearing once. V is TRBV7-8 and J is TRBJ2-1; 8 nucleotides line up with TRBD2. The clonotype comes from a young man in good health. Some clones in this sample may be carry-over from other donors' samples. Sequencing was performed on memory CD8+ T cells from PBMCs. Subset of the sample: CD45RO+ cells pooled with CCR7-negative TemRA cells. This chain's CDR3 is CASSLELAAPNEQFF. CDR3 DNA sequence: TGTGCCAGCAGCTTAGAACTAGCGGCCCCCAATGAGCAGTTCTTC.